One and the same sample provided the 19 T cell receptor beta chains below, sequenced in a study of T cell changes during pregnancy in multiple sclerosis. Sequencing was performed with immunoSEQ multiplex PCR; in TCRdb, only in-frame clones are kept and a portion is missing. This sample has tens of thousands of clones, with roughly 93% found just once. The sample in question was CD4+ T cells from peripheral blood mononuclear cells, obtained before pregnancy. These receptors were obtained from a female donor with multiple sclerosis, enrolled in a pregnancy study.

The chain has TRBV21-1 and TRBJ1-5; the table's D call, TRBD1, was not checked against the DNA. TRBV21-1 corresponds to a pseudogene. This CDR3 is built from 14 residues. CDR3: CASRARQGNQPQHF. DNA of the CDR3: TGTGCCAGCAGGGCCCGACAGGGCAATCAGCCCCAGCATTTT.

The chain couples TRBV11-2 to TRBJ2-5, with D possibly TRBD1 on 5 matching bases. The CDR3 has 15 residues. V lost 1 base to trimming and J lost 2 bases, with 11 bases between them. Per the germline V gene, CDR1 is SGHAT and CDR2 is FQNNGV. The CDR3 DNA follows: TGTGCCAGCAGCTTAGGGAGACAGAGTCAAGAGACCCAGTACTTC. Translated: CASSLGRQSQETQYF.

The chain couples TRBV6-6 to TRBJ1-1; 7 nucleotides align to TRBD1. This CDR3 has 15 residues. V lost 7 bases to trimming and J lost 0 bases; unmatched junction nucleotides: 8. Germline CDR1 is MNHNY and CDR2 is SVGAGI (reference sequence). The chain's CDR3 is CASIRGQSMNTEAFF. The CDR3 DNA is TGTGCCAGCATTAGGGGACAGAGCATGAACACTGAAGCTTTCTTT.

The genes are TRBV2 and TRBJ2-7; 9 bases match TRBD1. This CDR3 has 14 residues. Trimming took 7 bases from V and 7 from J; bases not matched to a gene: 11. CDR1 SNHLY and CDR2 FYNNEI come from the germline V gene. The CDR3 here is CASTLQGASREQYF. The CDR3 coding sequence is TGTGCCAGCACATTACAGGGGGCCTCTAGGGAGCAGTACTTC.

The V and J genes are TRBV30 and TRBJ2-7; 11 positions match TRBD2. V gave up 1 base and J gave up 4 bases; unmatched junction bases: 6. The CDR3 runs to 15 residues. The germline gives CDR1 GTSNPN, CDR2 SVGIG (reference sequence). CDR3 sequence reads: CAWSAGLAAIYEQYF. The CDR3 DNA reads TGTGCCTGGAGTGCGGGACTAGCGGCCATATACGAGCAGTACTTC.

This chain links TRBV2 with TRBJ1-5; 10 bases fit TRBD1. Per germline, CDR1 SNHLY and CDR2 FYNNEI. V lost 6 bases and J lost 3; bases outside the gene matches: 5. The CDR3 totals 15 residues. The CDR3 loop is CASRGQGSSNQPQHF. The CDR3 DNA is TGTGCCAGCAGGGGACAGGGGTCCTCCAATCAGCCCCAGCATTTT.

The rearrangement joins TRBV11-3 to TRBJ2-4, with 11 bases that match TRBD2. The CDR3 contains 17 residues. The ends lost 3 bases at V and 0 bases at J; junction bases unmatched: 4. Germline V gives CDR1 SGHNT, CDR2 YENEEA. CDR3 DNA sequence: TGTGCCAGCAGCTTTTATAGCGGGAGGGCAGCCAAAAACATTCAGTACTTC. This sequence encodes CASSFYSGRAAKNIQYF.

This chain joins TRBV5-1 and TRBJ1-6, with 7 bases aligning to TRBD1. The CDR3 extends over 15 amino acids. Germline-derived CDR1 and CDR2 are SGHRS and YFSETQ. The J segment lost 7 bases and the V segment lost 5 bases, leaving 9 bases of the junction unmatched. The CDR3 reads CASRQTGTDNSPLHF. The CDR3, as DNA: TGCGCCAGCAGACAGACCGGGACAGACAATTCACCCCTCCACTTT.

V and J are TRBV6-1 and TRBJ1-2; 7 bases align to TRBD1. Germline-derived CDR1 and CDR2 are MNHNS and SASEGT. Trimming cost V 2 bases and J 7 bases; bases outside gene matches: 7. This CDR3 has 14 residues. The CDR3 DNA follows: TGTGCCAGCAGTGAAAATGAGGGGGCAGGTGGCTACACCTTC. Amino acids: CASSENEGAGGYTF.

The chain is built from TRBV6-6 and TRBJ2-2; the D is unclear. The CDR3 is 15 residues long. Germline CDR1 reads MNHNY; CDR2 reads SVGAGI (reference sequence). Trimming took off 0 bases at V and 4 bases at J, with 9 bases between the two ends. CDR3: CASSYSVVSTGELFF. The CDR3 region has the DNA TGTGCCAGCAGTTACTCGGTAGTAAGCACCGGGGAGCTGTTTTTT.

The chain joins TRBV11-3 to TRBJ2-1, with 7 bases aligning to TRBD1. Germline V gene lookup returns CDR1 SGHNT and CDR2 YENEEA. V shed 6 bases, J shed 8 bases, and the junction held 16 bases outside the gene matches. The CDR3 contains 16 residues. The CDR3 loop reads CASSIRVTGKIDEQFF. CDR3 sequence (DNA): TGTGCCAGCAGTATACGGGTGACAGGGAAGATCGATGAGCAGTTCTTC.

In nucleotides, the CDR3 is TGTGCCACCAGCAGAGGACTCTCCATGGATACGCCCCTCCACTTT. Translated: CATSRGLSMDTPLHF. V and J are TRBV15 and TRBJ1-6, with unresolved D. Deletions cut 1 base from V and 13 bases from J, with 17 bases between. The germline CDR1 and CDR2 sequences are LNHNV and YYDKDF (reference sequence). The CDR3 spans 15 residues.

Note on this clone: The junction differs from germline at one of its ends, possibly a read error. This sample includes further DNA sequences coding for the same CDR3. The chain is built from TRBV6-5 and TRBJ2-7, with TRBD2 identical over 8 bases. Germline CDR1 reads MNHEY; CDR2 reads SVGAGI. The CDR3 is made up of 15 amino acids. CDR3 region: CASSYSWSGSYEQYF. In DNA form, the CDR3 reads TGTGCCAGCAGCTACTCGTGGAGCGGGAGTTACGAGCAGTACTTC.

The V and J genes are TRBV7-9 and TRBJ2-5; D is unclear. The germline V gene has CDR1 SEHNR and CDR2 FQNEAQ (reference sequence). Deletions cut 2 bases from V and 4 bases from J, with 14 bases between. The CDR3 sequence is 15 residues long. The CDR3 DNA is TGTGCCAGCAGCTTATCGTCAGTTCCAGGAGAGACCCAGTACTTC. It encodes CASSLSSVPGETQYF.

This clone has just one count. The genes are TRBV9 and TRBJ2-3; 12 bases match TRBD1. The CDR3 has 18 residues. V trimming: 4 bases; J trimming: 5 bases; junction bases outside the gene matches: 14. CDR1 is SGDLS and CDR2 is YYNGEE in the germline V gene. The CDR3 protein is CASSPARLGQGAGDTQYF. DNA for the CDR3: TGTGCCAGCAGCCCCGCAAGGCTGGGACAGGGGGCAGGAGATACGCAGTATTTT.

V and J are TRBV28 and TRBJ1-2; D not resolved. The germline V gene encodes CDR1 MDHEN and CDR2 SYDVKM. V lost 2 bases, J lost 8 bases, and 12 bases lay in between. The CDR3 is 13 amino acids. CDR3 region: CASSLRQVEGYTF. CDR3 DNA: TGTGCCAGCAGTTTAAGGCAGGTCGAAGGCTACACCTTC.

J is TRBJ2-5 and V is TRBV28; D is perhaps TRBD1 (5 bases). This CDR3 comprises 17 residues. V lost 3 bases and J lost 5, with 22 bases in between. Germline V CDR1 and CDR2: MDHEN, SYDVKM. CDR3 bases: TGTGCCAGCAGTTTGTCCGGTTACCCCAGGGTAGGGGAGACCCAGTACTTC. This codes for CASSLSGYPRVGETQYF.

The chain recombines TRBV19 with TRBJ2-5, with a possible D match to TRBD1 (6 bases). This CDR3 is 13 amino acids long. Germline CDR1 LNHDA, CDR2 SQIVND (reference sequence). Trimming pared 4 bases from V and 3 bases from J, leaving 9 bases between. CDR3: CASSSRGKETQYF. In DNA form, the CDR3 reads TGTGCCAGTAGTAGCAGGGGTAAAGAGACCCAGTACTTC. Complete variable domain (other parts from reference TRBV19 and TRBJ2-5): DGGITQSPKYLFRKEGQNVTLSCEQNLNHDAMYWYRQDPGQGLRLIYYSQIVNDFQKGDIAEGYSVSREKKESFPLTVTSAQKNPTAFYLCASSSRGKETQYFGPGTRLLVL.

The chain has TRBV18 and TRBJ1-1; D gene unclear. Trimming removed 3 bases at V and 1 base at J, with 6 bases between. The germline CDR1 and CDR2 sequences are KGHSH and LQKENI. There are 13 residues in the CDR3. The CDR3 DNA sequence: TGTGCCAGCTCACCTACAAGGAACACTGAAGCTTTCTTT. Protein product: CASSPTRNTEAFF.